A selection of T cell receptor beta chains follows, all from one sample in a study of shared clonotypes between healthy human individuals. Here immunoSEQ multiplex PCR was the method, and the copy in TCRdb shows in-frame clones only, minus some. The profile covers over 2 million clones, with around 92% appearing a single time and about 0.36% taken by the ten largest. Sequenced: naive CD4+ T cells from PBMCs. The receptors shown here come from a man younger than 35 in good health. Some clones in this sample may be carry-over from other donors' samples. Both conserved end residues are part of each CDR3. D genes are given only for firm matches. The size entry is marked missing in some rows and otherwise reads once, few, many or a size class.

d_gene	v_gene	abundance	j_gene	CDR3aa	CDR3nt
NA	TRBV19	once	TRBJ1-5	CASTRAPSQPQHF	TGTGCCAGCACCCGGGCCCCCAGTCAGCCCCAGCATTTT
TRBD1	TRBV6-5	NA	TRBJ1-5	CASSADRENEPQHF	TGTGCCAGCAGCGCAGACAGGGAAAACGAGCCCCAGCATTTT
NA	TRBV14	NA	TRBJ2-3	CASSRPDLGPTRDTQYF	TGTGCCAGCAGCCGGCCTGATTTAGGGCCTACGAGAGATACGCAGTATTTT
TRBD2	TRBV9	NA	TRBJ2-6	CASSVVPSGRSGANVLTF	TGTGCCAGCAGCGTAGTCCCTAGCGGGAGGTCTGGGGCCAACGTCCTGACTTTC
NA	TRBV7-2	NA	TRBJ2-6	CASSLGGGPGANVLTF	TGTGCCAGCAGCTTGGGGGGCGGACCTGGGGCCAACGTCCTGACTTTC
NA	TRBV6-1	NA	TRBJ1-5	CASSWTGDSNQPQHF	TGTGCCAGCAGTTGGACGGGAGATAGCAATCAGCCCCAGCATTTT
NA	TRBV11-2	NA	TRBJ2-3	CASSFRGLSVDTQYF	TGTGCCAGCAGCTTCCGAGGGCTATCAGTGGATACGCAGTATTTT
NA	TRBV5-1	NA	TRBJ2-1	CASSLGTAAYNEQFF	TGCGCCAGCAGCCTAGGGACCGCTGCCTACAATGAGCAGTTCTTC
NA	TRBV28	NA	TRBJ2-1	CASSSPYEQFF	TGTGCCAGCAGTTCGCCGTATGAGCAGTTCTTC
NA	TRBV10-3	NA	TRBJ1-3	CAISESMGQGNTIYF	TGTGCCATCAGTGAGTCGATGGGGCAGGGAAACACCATATATTTT
NA	TRBV25-1	NA	TRBJ2-1	CASSDVSGERAPNEQFF	TGTGCCAGCAGTGACGTTTCGGGGGAGCGGGCCCCCAATGAGCAGTTCTTC